This T cell receptor (beta chain) originates from a study of blood T cell repertoires in COVID-19. Study in general: The cDNA or gDNA used as material had been derived from T cells, B-cell-depleted T cells, or PBMCs.

Trimming at V came to 3 bases and at J to 2 bases, leaving 10 bases not matched to a gene. This CDR3 has 18 residues. CDR1 is MGHRA and CDR2 is YSYEKL in the germline V gene. In the original processing: For nucleated cells, counts were estimated from reference gene primer amplification. Sequencing was performed with immunoSEQ multiplex PCR; in TCRdb, only in-frame clones are kept and a portion is missing. V and J calls and clone size are given by that table; D and trimming were obtained from the DNA. Of 200,000 to 300,000 clones in the sample, about 90% were seen once. V usage is TRBV4-1 and J usage is TRBJ1-5, with TRBD1 identical over 10 bases. The sequenced sample consisted of peripheral blood. The sequence derives from a woman between 40 and 50 years old with acute or convalescent COVID-19. The CDR3, as DNA: TGCGCCAGCAGCCACTCGACCTCCGGGACAGGGGGCAATCAGCCCCAGCATTTT. This translates into CASSHSTSGTGGNQPQHF.